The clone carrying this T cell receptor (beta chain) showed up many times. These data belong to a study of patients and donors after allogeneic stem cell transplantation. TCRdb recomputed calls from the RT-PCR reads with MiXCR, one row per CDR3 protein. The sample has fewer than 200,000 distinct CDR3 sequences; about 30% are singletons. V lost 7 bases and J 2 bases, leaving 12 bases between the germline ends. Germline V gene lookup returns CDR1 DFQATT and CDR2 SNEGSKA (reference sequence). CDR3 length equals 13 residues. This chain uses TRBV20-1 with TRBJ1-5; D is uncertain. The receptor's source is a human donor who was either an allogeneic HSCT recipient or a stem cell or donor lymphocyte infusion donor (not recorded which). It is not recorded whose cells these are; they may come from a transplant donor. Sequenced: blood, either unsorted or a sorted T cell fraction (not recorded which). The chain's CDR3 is CSVGGVRNQPQHF. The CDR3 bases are TGCAGTGTGGGCGGGGTACGCAATCAGCCCCAGCATTTT.